This passage covers 20 T cell receptor beta chains from one sample sequenced in a study of blood T cells in healthy people across ages. For the second PCR, which ran for roughly 7 to 11 cycles, a sample-barcoded 5' primer and a J-beta primer mix were used. TCRdb processed the 5' RACE reads anew with MiXCR; each CDR3 protein has one entry. The sample records more than 1,400,000 distinct CDR3 sequences, about 43% being singletons. Material for sequencing was blood. Receptor source: a woman aged 18-29 years in good health.

The rearrangement uses TRBV27 and TRBJ1-4; no clear D. V was clipped by 5 bases and J by 10 bases, with 17 bases between them. Germline CDR1 is MNHEY and CDR2 is SMNVEV (reference sequence). The CDR3 contains 14 residues. The CDR3 region has the DNA TGTGCCAGCAGTCCCCGGACCGGGGTGGGAAAACTGTTTTTT. The encoded protein is CASSPRTGVGKLFF.

This clonotype appeared a few times. This rearrangement joins TRBV5-5 to TRBJ2-3; 7 positions agree with TRBD1. The length of the CDR3 is 14 residues. The V and J ends lost 3 bases and 2 bases, in that order; junction bases with no gene match: 3. Germline lookup yields CDR1 SGHKS and CDR2 YYEKEE (reference sequence). In DNA form, the CDR3 reads TGTGCCAGCAGCTCGGGACAGTACACAGATACGCAGTATTTT. It encodes CASSSGQYTDTQYF.

This clonotype turned up a few times. The V call is TRBV5-1, the J call TRBJ1-2; D not certain. Trimming removed 0 bases at V and 6 bases at J, with 9 bases between. The CDR3 covers 13 residues. The germline V gene has CDR1 SGHRS and CDR2 YFSETQ. CDR3: CASSLVGLDGYTF. The CDR3 coding sequence is TGCGCCAGCAGCTTGGTCGGTTTGGATGGCTACACCTTC. The variable domain in full, with the rest retrieved from reference TRBV5-1 and TRBJ1-2, is KAGVTQTPRYLIKTRGQQVTLSCSPISGHRSVSWYQQTPGQGLQFLFEYFSETQRNKGNFPGRFSGRQFSNSRSEMNVSTLELGDSALYLCASSLVGLDGYTFGSGTRLTVV.

This clonotype was counted only a few times. The chain joins TRBV20-1 to TRBJ2-7; TRBD1 aligns across 9 bases. CDR1 and CDR2 (germline): DFQATT, SNEGSKA (reference sequence). The trim removed 3 bases at V and 5 bases at J, leaving 8 bases unmatched. This CDR3 has 14 amino acids. The CDR3 DNA is TGCAGTGCTAGTACCGGGACAGGGTCCCACGAGCAGTACTTC. The encoded protein is CSASTGTGSHEQYF.

The chain is built from TRBV7-9 and TRBJ2-7, with 7 bases aligning to TRBD1. CDR1 SEHNR and CDR2 FQNEAQ come from the germline V gene (reference sequence). V shed 9 bases, J shed 0 bases, and the junction held 5 bases outside the gene matches. CDR3 length: 13 amino acids. CDR3 sequence (DNA): TGTGCCAGTGCGGACAGGAACTCCTACGAGCAGTACTTC. This translates into CASADRNSYEQYF.

This clonotype came up a few times. The rearrangement links TRBV27 to TRBJ1-5; possibly TRBD1 for D (5 bases). V lost 5 bases, J lost 3 bases, and 14 bases lay in between. The CDR3 runs to 15 residues. Germline CDR1 reads MNHEY; CDR2 reads SMNVEV (reference sequence). Written as DNA, the CDR3 is TGTGCCAGCAGTCAGGAAGGGGCAAACAATCAGCCCCAGCATTTT. Residues: CASSQEGANNQPQHF.

The chain uses TRBV19 and TRBJ2-2, with 9 bases matching TRBD1. CDR3 size: 15 residues. V lost 1 base and J lost 6; bases outside the gene matches: 3. CDR1 and CDR2 from the germline V gene are LNHDA and SQIVND (reference sequence). The CDR3 here is CASSIAGTGPGELFF. The CDR3 bases are TGTGCCAGTAGTATAGCCGGGACAGGGCCCGGGGAGCTGTTTTTT.

This clonotype was seen more than once but under ten times. V and J are TRBV29-1 and TRBJ1-1; 10 bases match TRBD1. Germline CDR1 reads SQVTM; CDR2 reads ANQGSEA. With 3 bases clipped from V and 3 bases from J, the junction kept 4 bases outside the gene matches. The CDR3 loop spans 14 amino acids. CDR3 coding DNA: TGCAGCGTTGAGGGGACAGGGGCGTACACTGAAGCTTTCTTT. Amino acid sequence: CSVEGTGAYTEAFF.

V usage is TRBV4-1 and J usage is TRBJ2-3, with 12 bases identical to TRBD1. The V and J ends lost 4 bases and 7 bases, in that order; junction bases with no gene match: 6. CDR1 MGHRA and CDR2 YSYEKL come from the germline V gene. The CDR3 covers 15 residues. CDR3 sequence: CASSPGTGGRNTQYF. CDR3 coding DNA: TGCGCCAGCAGCCCCGGGACAGGGGGCAGGAATACGCAGTATTTT.

V is TRBV5-1 and J is TRBJ2-2; D not resolved. The CDR3 has 16 amino acids. The germline V gene encodes CDR1 SGHRS and CDR2 YFSETQ. Trimming cost V 4 bases and J 0 bases, with 13 bases left between them. The CDR3 DNA reads as TGCGCCAGCAGCCGAATAGCCGACTCGAACACCGGGGAGCTGTTTTTT. Its protein is CASSRIADSNTGELFF.

This clonotype was counted only a few times. This chain joins TRBV2 and TRBJ2-2; 10 bases align to TRBD2. CDR1 is SNHLY, CDR2 FYNNEI, per germline. The CDR3 loop spans 16 amino acids. The junction had 9 bases not matched to a gene; V was cut back by 7 bases and J by 4 bases. CDR3 residues: CASTASGSIGTGELFF. Here the CDR3 DNA reads TGTGCCAGCACAGCTAGCGGGAGTATCGGCACCGGGGAGCTGTTTTTT.

The V call is TRBV20-1, the J call TRBJ1-1; possible D gene TRBD1, 5 bases. The germline V gene encodes CDR1 DFQATT and CDR2 SNEGSKA (reference sequence). This CDR3 contains 14 residues. V shed 4 bases and J shed 1 base, with 13 bases lying between them. CDR3 DNA: TGCAGTGCTACCAAGGGGAGTCAGAACACTGAAGCTTTCTTT. Translation gives CSATKGSQNTEAFF.

V and J are TRBV9 and TRBJ2-6, with TRBD1 as a possible D gene (6 bases). The CDR3 extends over 18 amino acids. V lost 4 bases and J 0 bases, leaving 17 bases between the germline ends. CDR1 and CDR2 (germline): SGDLS, YYNGEE. The CDR3 spells CASSTPTTGRSGANVLTF. For the CDR3, the DNA is TGTGCCAGCAGCACACCCACCACAGGGCGCTCTGGGGCCAACGTCCTGACTTTC.

This chain connects TRBV11-2 to TRBJ2-1; a possible D gene is TRBD2 (5 bases). This CDR3 has 12 residues. Trimming left V 6 bases short and J 9 bases short, with 12 bases between. Germline values: CDR1 SGHAT, CDR2 FQNNGV. CDR3 sequence (DNA): TGTGCCAGCAGACTAGTGGGTGCTGAGCAGTTCTTC. Its protein is CASRLVGAEQFF.

The gene calls are TRBV7-9 and TRBJ2-4; D remains unclear. The J call may be mistaken, given a closer DNA end match to TRBJ2-5. The CDR3 runs 15 residues. Germline V gene data show CDR1 as SEHNR and CDR2 as FQNEAQ (reference sequence). CDR3 nucleotides: TGTGCCAGCAGCTTTGGTATGTCTGGAGAAGGGACCCAGTACTTC. Protein product: CASSFGMSGEGTQYF.

This clonotype was recorded at least ten times. The CDR3 bases are TGTGCCAGCAGTGGAACGACCTACGAGCAGTACTTC. This encodes CASSGTTYEQYF. The chain has TRBV25-1 and TRBJ2-7; unclear D gene. The CDR3 length is 12 residues. V was trimmed by 4 bases and J by 2 bases, leaving 6 bases between them. The germline V gene has CDR1 MGHDK and CDR2 SYGVNS.

This clonotype was recorded many times. The chain joins TRBV29-1 to TRBJ1-2, with D maybe TRBD1 (6 bases). The CDR3 is 13 residues long. From germline, CDR1 is SQVTM and CDR2 ANQGSEA. V lost 6 bases, J lost 2 bases, and 13 bases lay in between. The CDR3 loop reads CSVPGHNNYGYTF. DNA of the CDR3: TGCAGCGTGCCGGGACACAACAACTATGGCTACACCTTC. The full variable domain, completed using reference TRBV29-1 and TRBJ1-2, is SAVISQKPSRDICQRGTSLTIQCQVDSQVTMMFWYRQQPGQSLTLIATANQGSEATYESGFVIDKFPISRPNLTFSTLTVSNMSPEDSSIYLCSVPGHNNYGYTFGSGTRLTVV.

The chain links TRBV20-1 to TRBJ2-3, with D unresolved. The CDR3 spans 13 residues. The ends were cut back, 3 bases at V and 1 base at J, with 8 bases in the middle. Per the germline V gene, CDR1 is DFQATT and CDR2 is SNEGSKA (reference sequence). The CDR3 DNA is TGCAGTGCTAGTGCGCAGGGCACAGATACGCAGTATTTT. Translating it yields CSASAQGTDTQYF.

The rearrangement links TRBV11-2 to TRBJ2-3; TRBD2 aligns across 9 bases. Trimming took 3 bases from V and 2 from J; bases not matched to a gene: 6. This CDR3 comprises 16 residues. Per the germline V gene, CDR1 is SGHAT and CDR2 is FQNNGV. This CDR3 is CASSFLPSGDTDTQYF. The DNA for the CDR3 is TGTGCCAGCAGCTTCCTTCCTAGCGGGGACACAGATACGCAGTATTTT.

The rearrangement joins TRBV6-1 to TRBJ2-1, with unresolved D. The CDR3 covers 12 residues. Germline lookup yields CDR1 MNHNS and CDR2 SASEGT. The V end lost 5 bases, the J end lost 4 bases, and 6 bases lay between the germline ends. The CDR3, as DNA: TGTGCCAGCAGTATCGATTACAATGAGCAGTTCTTC. This encodes CASSIDYNEQFF.